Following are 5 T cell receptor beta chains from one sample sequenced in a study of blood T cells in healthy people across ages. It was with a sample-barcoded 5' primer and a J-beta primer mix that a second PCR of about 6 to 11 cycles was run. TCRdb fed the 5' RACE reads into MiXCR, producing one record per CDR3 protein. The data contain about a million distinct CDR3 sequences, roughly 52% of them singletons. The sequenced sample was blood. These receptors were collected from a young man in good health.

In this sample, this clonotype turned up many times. The CDR3 nucleotides are TGCGCCAGCAGCTTGGGACAAGACTATGGCTACACCTTC. It is translated as CASSLGQDYGYTF. The chain uses TRBV5-1 and TRBJ1-2; D remains ambiguous. The germline CDR1 and CDR2 sequences are SGHRS and YFSETQ. CDR3 length: 13 residues. The V gene lost 0 bases and the J gene lost 3 bases, with 6 bases spanning the gap.

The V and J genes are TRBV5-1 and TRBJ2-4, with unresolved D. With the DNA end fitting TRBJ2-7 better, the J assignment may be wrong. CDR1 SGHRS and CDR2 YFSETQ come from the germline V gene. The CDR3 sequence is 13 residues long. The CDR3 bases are TGCGCCAGCAGCTTGGATGGGCTCTACGAGCAGTACTTC. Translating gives CASSLDGLYEQYF.

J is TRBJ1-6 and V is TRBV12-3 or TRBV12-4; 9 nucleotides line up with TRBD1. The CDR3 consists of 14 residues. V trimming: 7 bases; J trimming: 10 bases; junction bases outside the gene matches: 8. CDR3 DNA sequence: TGTGCCAGCAACCTGGGACAGGGAGGGTCACCCCTCCACTTT. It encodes CASNLGQGGSPLHF.

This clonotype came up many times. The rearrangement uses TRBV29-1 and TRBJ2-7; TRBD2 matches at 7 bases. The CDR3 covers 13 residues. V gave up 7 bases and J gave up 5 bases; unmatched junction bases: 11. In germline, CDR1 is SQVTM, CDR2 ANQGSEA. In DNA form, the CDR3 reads TGCAGCGGGGGGGGAGGGAATCAAAACGAGCAGTACTTC. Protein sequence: CSGGGGNQNEQYF.

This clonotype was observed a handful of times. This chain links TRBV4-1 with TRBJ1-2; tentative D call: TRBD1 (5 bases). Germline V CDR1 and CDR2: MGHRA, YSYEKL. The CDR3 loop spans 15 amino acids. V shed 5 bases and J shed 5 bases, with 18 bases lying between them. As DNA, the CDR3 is TGCGCCAGCAGCTGGGGGGGGAGTTCTCAATATGGCTACACCTTC. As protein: CASSWGGSSQYGYTF.